This section outlines one TCR beta chain sequence together with its context. The junction departs from germline at one end; a sequencing error may be responsible. No cell sorting was done before RNA was extracted from the tissue. The normal lung tissue was taken more than 3 cm from the tumor edge. The library came from three nested PCR rounds adapted from ARM-PCR protocols. TCRdb re-analysed the multiplex PCR reads in MiXCR, keeping a single row per CDR3 protein. The top ten clones hold about half of a sample with roughly 75,000 distinct CDR3 sequences, 70% to 90% of them seen once. This entry is derived from a study of tumor and adjacent non-tumor tissue in lung cancer. Across the whole study: Approximately 4 million productive TCRbeta reads were obtained per sample on average.

The CDR3 runs to 14 residues. The germline CDR1 and CDR2 sequences are SGHAT and FQNNGV. The chain recombines TRBV11-2 with TRBJ1-1; D not certain. Sample: distant non-tumor lung tissue. The sequence was obtained from a man aged 55 to 70 with non-small cell lung cancer. CDR3 DNA: TGTCCCAGCAGCCCCGGCAGGCTTAACACTGAAGCTTTCTTT. Translation: CPSSPGRLNTEAFF.